A single sample is the source of the 23 T cell receptor beta chains below, sequenced in a study of cytomegalovirus exposure and HLA in healthy donors. The PCR was carried out with 60 Vbeta primers and 13 Jbeta primers. Here immunoSEQ multiplex PCR was the method, and the copy in TCRdb shows in-frame clones only, minus some. The table has 170,000 or so clones, around 80% seen once. Sequenced input: PBMCs. The receptors were sampled from a woman in her 40s in good health and CMV-seronegative.

The rearrangement uses TRBV7-6 and TRBJ1-2; possibly TRBD1 for D (6 bases). Trimming took 8 bases from V and 2 from J, leaving 15 bases between them. The CDR3 sequence is 14 residues long. CDR1 and CDR2 from the germline V gene are SGHVS and FNYEAQ. DNA of the CDR3: TGTGCCAGCTTGAGGGGGGGCCTAAACTATGGCTACACCTTC. It encodes CASLRGGLNYGYTF.

The V call is TRBV5-6, the J call TRBJ1-2, with no clear D. The CDR3 extends over 19 amino acids. V lost 4 bases and J 7 bases, leaving 32 bases between the germline ends. CDR1 is SGHDT, CDR2 YYEEEE, per germline. The CDR3 here is CASSPSPLSVDFGRGGYTF. In DNA, the CDR3 is TGTGCCAGCAGCCCATCACCCCTGTCTGTCGACTTTGGGCGGGGTGGCTACACCTTC.

A few counts support this clone. The V and J genes are TRBV5-1 and TRBJ2-3; D is undetermined. The CDR3 spans 16 residues. The germline V and J ends were trimmed by 0 bases and 0 bases, with 11 bases remaining between them. Germline V lookup: CDR1 SGHRS, CDR2 YFSETQ. The CDR3 region is CASSLADHTSTDTQYF. CDR3 sequence (DNA): TGCGCCAGCAGCTTGGCCGATCATACTAGCACAGATACGCAGTATTTT.

The chain recombines TRBV19 with TRBJ1-2, with 9 bases lining up with TRBD1. The length of the CDR3 is 14 residues. The germline V gene encodes CDR1 LNHDA and CDR2 SQIVND (reference sequence). Trimming removed 6 bases from V and 3 bases from J; junction bases left unmatched: 5. The CDR3 DNA follows: TGTGCCAGTAGCGGGACAGGGTTCGACTATGGCTACACCTTC. Translating it yields CASSGTGFDYGYTF.

In this sample, this clone turned up a few times. The genes are TRBV5-1 and TRBJ2-2, with D possibly matching TRBD2 (6 bases). The CDR3 sequence is 15 residues long. The germline V gene encodes CDR1 SGHRS and CDR2 YFSETQ. V was shortened by 6 bases and J by 3 bases, with 15 bases between the two germline ends. Written as DNA, the CDR3 is TGCGCCAGCACTACGCGGGGTTGGGACACCGGGGAGCTGTTTTTT. As protein: CASTTRGWDTGELFF.

This clone was counted only a few times. The chain carries TRBV28 and TRBJ1-5; a possible D gene is TRBD1 (5 bases). V was clipped by 4 bases and J by 7 bases, with 8 bases between them. This CDR3 spans 12 amino acids. Germline loops: CDR1 MDHEN, CDR2 SYDVKM. The CDR3 loop reads CASSSRVQPQHF. The CDR3 DNA reads as TGTGCCAGCAGTTCCAGGGTCCAGCCCCAGCATTTT.

J is TRBJ2-6 and V is TRBV7-2; D might be TRBD2 (6 bases). V was cut by 7 bases and J by 1 base, with 17 bases left in between. Germline CDR1 and CDR2: SGHTA and FQGNSA. The CDR3 runs to 17 residues. The CDR3 protein is CASTSGGWKSGANVLTF. CDR3 in DNA: TGTGCCAGCACCTCCGGGGGTTGGAAATCTGGGGCCAACGTCCTGACTTTC. Complete variable domain (other parts from reference TRBV7-2 and TRBJ2-6): GAGVSQSPSNKVTEKGKDVELRCDPISGHTALYWYRQSLGQGLEFLIYFQGNSAPDKSGLPSDRFSAERTGGSVSTLTIQRTQQEDSAVYLCASTSGGWKSGANVLTFGAGSRLTVL.

This chain connects TRBV25-1 to TRBJ1-1, with a weak D call TRBD1 (5 bases). The CDR3 covers 13 residues. The germline V gene encodes CDR1 MGHDK and CDR2 SYGVNS. With 5 bases removed from V and 2 bases from J, the gap between germline ends came to 9 bases. CDR3 nucleotide sequence: TGTGCCAGCAGTCAGGGTTTTAACACTGAAGCTTTCTTT. As protein: CASSQGFNTEAFF.

In the case of this clone: A read error may produce the germline difference seen at one junction end. The V gene is TRBV7-7, the J gene TRBJ2-2, with D perhaps matching TRBD2 (7 bases). The CDR3 has 15 residues. Germline V CDR1 and CDR2: SSHAT, FNYEAQ (reference sequence). CDR3 DNA: TGTGCTAGCAGCCCATGGACTAGGGGGACCGGGGAGCTGTTTTTT. Its translation: CASSPWTRGTGELFF.

The rearrangement uses TRBV19 and TRBJ1-1, with D maybe TRBD1 (6 bases). Germline CDR1 reads LNHDA; CDR2 reads SQIVND (reference sequence). The CDR3 loop spans 12 amino acids. The V end lost 7 bases, the J end lost 4 bases, and 10 bases lay between the germline ends. This CDR3 reads CASIRGTTEAFF. CDR3 coding DNA: TGTGCCAGTATAAGGGGGACCACTGAAGCTTTCTTT.

This chain connects TRBV7-9 to TRBJ2-4; D not certain. V was pared by 1 base and J by 1 base, with 14 bases between. This CDR3 is 17 amino acids long. CDR1 and CDR2 (germline): SEHNR, FQNEAQ (reference sequence). The CDR3 DNA follows: TGTGCCAGCAGCTTAGGGCCAGTCCCGTTGGCCAAAAACATTCAGTACTTC. The encoded protein is CASSLGPVPLAKNIQYF. Looking up the rest from reference TRBV7-9 and TRBJ2-4 gives the full variable domain: DTGVSQNPRHKITKRGQNVTFRCDPISEHNRLYWYRQTLGQGPEFLTYFQNEAQLEKSRLLSDRFSAERPKGSFSTLEIQRTEQGDSAMYLCASSLGPVPLAKNIQYFGAGTRLSVL.

The J gene is TRBJ1-2, the V gene TRBV5-1; D not resolved. The germline V gene has CDR1 SGHRS and CDR2 YFSETQ. The ends were cut back, 0 bases at V and 1 base at J, with 10 bases in the middle. There are 15 residues in the CDR3. CDR3 nucleotides: TGCGCCAGCAGCTTGGCCACCGGGAGTAACTATGGCTACACCTTC. This gives the protein CASSLATGSNYGYTF.

The genes are TRBV30 and TRBJ2-3, with 9 nucleotides matching TRBD1. This CDR3 is built from 16 residues. CDR1 GTSNPN and CDR2 SVGIG come from the germline V gene (reference sequence). V lost 3 bases, J lost 1 base, and 8 bases stayed unmatched. For the CDR3, the DNA is TGTGCCTGGAGCCGAACACAGGGGGCCCGCACAGATACGCAGTATTTT. Translation gives CAWSRTQGARTDTQYF.

The chain combines TRBV5-4 with TRBJ1-2; TRBD1 matches at 8 bases. Germline loops: CDR1 SGHNT, CDR2 YYREEE (reference sequence). This CDR3 spans 15 amino acids. The trim removed 3 bases at V and 4 bases at J, leaving 8 bases unmatched. DNA of the CDR3: TGTGCCAGCAGCTGGACAGGGAGACTGAGCTATGGCTACACCTTC. Protein: CASSWTGRLSYGYTF.

This chain connects TRBV9 to TRBJ2-1; TRBD1 is a possible D gene (5 bases). CDR3 length: 16 residues. The V end was cut by 1 base, the J end by 4 bases, with 15 bases between. Germline CDR1 reads SGDLS; CDR2 reads YYNGEE. CDR3 nucleotides: TGTGCCAGCAGCGTACAGGGATTGGGGCCTTACAATGAGCAGTTCTTC. It codes for CASSVQGLGPYNEQFF.

This clone has only one observation. The rearrangement uses TRBV7-6 and TRBJ2-1, with a possible D match to TRBD2 (6 bases). Trimming left V 5 bases short and J 8 bases short, with 19 bases between. The germline CDR1 and CDR2 sequences are SGHVS and FNYEAQ. The CDR3 totals 15 residues. CDR3 in DNA: TGTGCCAGCAGCAAAGCCCCGGGAGTATGGGATGAGCAGTTCTTC. Its protein is CASSKAPGVWDEQFF.

With regard to this clone: Compared with germline, one end of the junction differs, possibly owing to a read error. This chain joins TRBV19 and TRBJ1-2; 8 bases are shared with TRBD1. Germline V gene sequence: CDR1 LNHDA, CDR2 SQIVND (reference sequence). This CDR3 is 14 amino acids long. The CDR3 DNA sequence: TGTGCCAGTAGCCCCTTGACGCAGGGGGCCCCCCCCCTCTTC. Its protein is CASSPLTQGAPPLF. The whole variable domain, remainder taken from reference TRBV19 and TRBJ1-2, is DGGITQSPKYLFRKEGQNVTLSCEQNLNHDAMYWYRQDPGQGLRLIYYSQIVNDFQKGDIAEGYSVSREKKESFPLTVTSAQKNPTAFYLCASSPLTQGAPPLFGSGTRLTVV.

The chain is built from TRBV19 and TRBJ1-5; TRBD1 might be the D (5 bases). V shed 5 bases and J shed 1 base, with 18 bases lying between them. This CDR3 is 17 amino acids long. Germline V gives CDR1 LNHDA, CDR2 SQIVND (reference sequence). The CDR3 nucleotides read TGTGCCAGTAGTCTCCAGGGAAGGAGGGGAAGCAATCAGCCCCAGCATTTT. Translating gives CASSLQGRRGSNQPQHF.

The CDR3 protein is CASSWGRDRVTYEQYF. As DNA, the CDR3 is TGTGCCAGCAGCTGGGGGAGGGACAGGGTGACCTACGAGCAGTACTTC. The chain is built from TRBV13 and TRBJ2-7; 9 bases are shared with TRBD1. The CDR3 contains 16 residues. Unmatched junction bases numbered 9, after V lost 4 bases and J lost 2 bases. Looked up from germline, CDR1 is PRHDT and CDR2 is FYEKMQ (reference sequence). The whole variable domain, filled in from reference TRBV13 and TRBJ2-7, reads AAGVIQSPRHLIKEKRETATLKCYPIPRHDTVYWYQQGPGQDPQFLISFYEKMQSDKGSIPDRFSAQQFSDYHSELNMSSLELGDSALYFCASSWGRDRVTYEQYFGPGTRLTVT.

The chain has TRBV28 and TRBJ2-7, with TRBD1 identical over 10 bases. This CDR3 is built from 16 residues. The germline gives CDR1 MDHEN, CDR2 SYDVKM. V trimming: 4 bases; J trimming: 1 base; junction bases outside the gene matches: 7. The CDR3 sequence is CASSSVGQGESYEQYF. The CDR3, as DNA: TGTGCCAGCAGTTCCGTCGGACAGGGGGAATCCTACGAGCAGTACTTC.

The rearrangement joins TRBV11-2 to TRBJ2-5, with 7 bases matching TRBD1. The junction had 13 bases not matched to a gene; V was cut back by 5 bases and J by 4 bases. Germline V lookup: CDR1 SGHAT, CDR2 FQNNGV. The CDR3 sequence is 16 residues long. Here the CDR3 reads CASSPGGNRVGETQYF. The CDR3, as DNA: TGTGCCAGCAGCCCAGGGGGAAACAGGGTCGGAGAGACCCAGTACTTC.

This chain connects TRBV29-1 to TRBJ2-2, with 9 bases aligning to TRBD2. CDR1 and CDR2 from the germline V gene are SQVTM and ANQGSEA. V shed 2 bases and J 7 bases; nucleotides not matched to a gene: 8. CDR3 length: 15 amino acids. For the CDR3, the DNA is TGCAGCGTTGAAACTTTAGCGGGGGCAAGCGGGGAGCTGTTTTTT. Translated: CSVETLAGASGELFF.

This clone was counted a single time. DNA for the CDR3: TGCGCCAGCAGTCAATCGGCGGGACAGGGGCGATATGGCTACACCTTC. Protein product: CASSQSAGQGRYGYTF. The chain recombines TRBV23-1 with TRBJ1-2, with 10 bases aligning to TRBD1. TRBV23-1 is an ORF, and what it does is uncertain. The CDR3 contains 16 residues. V was pared by 0 bases and J by 5 bases, with 6 bases of the junction left unmatched.